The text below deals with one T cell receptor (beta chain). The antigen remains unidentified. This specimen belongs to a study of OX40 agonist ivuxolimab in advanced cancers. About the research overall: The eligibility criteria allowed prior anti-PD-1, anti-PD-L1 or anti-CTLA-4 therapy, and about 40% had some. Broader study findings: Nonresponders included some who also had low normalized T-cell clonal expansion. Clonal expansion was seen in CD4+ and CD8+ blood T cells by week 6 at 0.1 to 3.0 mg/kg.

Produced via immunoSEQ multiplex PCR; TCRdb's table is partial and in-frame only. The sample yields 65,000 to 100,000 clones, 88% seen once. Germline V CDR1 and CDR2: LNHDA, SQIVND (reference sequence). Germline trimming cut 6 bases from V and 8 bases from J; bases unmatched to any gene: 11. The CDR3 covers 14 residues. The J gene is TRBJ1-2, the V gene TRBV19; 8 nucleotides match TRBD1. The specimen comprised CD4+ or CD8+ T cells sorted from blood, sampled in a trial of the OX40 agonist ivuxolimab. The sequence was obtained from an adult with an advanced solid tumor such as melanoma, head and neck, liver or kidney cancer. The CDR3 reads CASSSGQGTRGYTF. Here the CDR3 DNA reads TGTGCCAGTAGCAGCGGACAGGGAACGAGAGGCTACACCTTC.